Listed here is a single T cell receptor (beta chain). In the original analysis: Estimates of nucleated cell counts were drawn from the amplification of reference gene primers. Repertoires were generated with immunoSEQ multiplex PCR, while TCRdb's copy carries only in-frame clones and drops some. The V and J calls and the clone size are those of that table, but D and trimming were determined from the DNA. The sample records about 38,000 clones, about 85% being singletons. Seattle patients were enrolled while actively infected and followed longitudinally. This specimen belongs to a study of blood T cell repertoires in COVID-19. Germline lookup yields CDR1 MNHEY and CDR2 SMNVEV (reference sequence). The CDR3 totals 14 residues. V was clipped by 5 bases and J by 6 bases; unmatched bases: 8.

The V and J genes are TRBV27 and TRBJ1-2; 8 nucleotides match TRBD1. Sequencing used peripheral blood. This TCR was recovered from a man aged 55 to 70 with COVID-19, enrolled during active disease. Here the CDR3 DNA reads TGTGCCAGCAGTCCATGGACAGGGAGGGATGGCTACACCTTC. Protein product: CASSPWTGRDGYTF.